One sample yielded the 29 T cell receptor beta chains listed below, sequenced in a study of breast tumors, draining lymph nodes, adjacent tissues. TCRdb independently ran MiXCR on the multiplex PCR reads; one entry per CDR3 protein. Of 85,000 to 120,000 distinct CDR3 sequences listed, more than 25% are singletons. Samples came from axillary lymph nodes draining the breast cancer. Sample: axillary lymph node tissue. The receptors come from a female donor with breast cancer. Some clones in this sample may be carry-over from other donors' samples.

There are many counts of this clonotype. J is TRBJ2-1 and V is TRBV11-2; the match to TRBD1 covers 11 bases. The ends lost 3 bases at V and 7 bases at J; junction bases unmatched: 14. CDR1 and CDR2 from the germline V gene are SGHAT and FQNNGV. The CDR3 covers 18 residues. CDR3 sequence: CASSLQISGQGARNEQFF. CDR3 DNA: TGTGCCAGCAGCTTGCAGATTTCCGGACAGGGGGCTCGGAATGAGCAGTTCTTC.

This clonotype was seen just once. The V gene is TRBV29-1, the J gene TRBJ2-1, with 8 bases aligning to TRBD1. Germline assignment: CDR1 SQVTM and CDR2 ANQGSEA. CDR3 length equals 14 residues. Written as DNA, the CDR3 is TGCAGTGTGGACAGGGTAAAAGTTCATAATGAGCAGTTCTTC. Translation gives CSVDRVKVHNEQFF.

This clonotype was found many times. The rearrangement joins TRBV28 to TRBJ2-7; tentatively, D is TRBD1 (6 bases). This CDR3 comprises 14 residues. Germline lookup yields CDR1 MDHEN and CDR2 SYDVKM. Between the trimmed V and J ends, which lost 6 bases and 2 bases, there was a span of 14 bases. This CDR3 is CASRNRASAYEQYF. CDR3 nucleotide sequence: TGTGCCAGCAGGAACAGGGCGTCTGCCTACGAGCAGTACTTC.

In its sample, this clonotype was seen many times. One base away lies a much larger clone, so this may be a sequencing read error. The V and J genes are TRBV20-1 and TRBJ2-7; D is possibly TRBD1 or TRBD2 (5 bases each). V shed 6 bases and J shed 9 bases, with 21 bases lying between them. Germline CDR1 is DFQATT and CDR2 is SNEGSKA (reference sequence). This CDR3 spans 13 amino acids. CDR3 amino acids: CSASRTGRGAQYF. CDR3 DNA sequence: TGCAGTGCCTCCAGGACGGGACGGGGCGCGCAGTACTTC.

This clonotype has a count of ten or more. In nucleotides, the CDR3 is TGTGCTAGTGGTTTGGGACAGAGGAATGAAAAACTGTTTTTT. As protein: CASGLGQRNEKLFF. The chain combines TRBV12-5 with TRBJ1-4, with a weak D call TRBD1 (5 bases). Germline values: CDR1 LGHNT, CDR2 FRNRAP. The CDR3 is 14 residues long. Trimming took 1 base from V and 5 from J, leaving 8 bases between them.

This clonotype was observed at least ten times. This sequence joins TRBV7-8 and TRBJ1-5, with D possibly being TRBD1 (6 bases). Deletions cut 4 bases from V and 6 bases from J, with 13 bases between. Germline CDR1 reads SGHVS; CDR2 reads FQNEAQ. This CDR3 is 14 amino acids long. CDR3 sequence (DNA): TGTGCCAGCAGCTCAACAGGGTCGGTTCAGCCCCAGCATTTT. This sequence encodes CASSSTGSVQPQHF.

This clonotype was picked up many times. A much larger clone lies a single base off, so this may be a read error. V is TRBV20-1 and J is TRBJ2-1; the D gene is possibly TRBD2 (5 bases). CDR1 DFQATT and CDR2 SNEGSKA come from the germline V gene (reference sequence). The CDR3 sequence is 14 residues long. As DNA, the CDR3 is TGCAGTGGGGCCGCGGGTAGCTCCTACACTGAGCAGTTCTTC. Translating it yields CSGAAGSSYTEQFF.

In regard to this clonotype: The junction differs from germline at one of its ends, possibly a read error. V usage is TRBV7-3 and J usage is TRBJ2-1; 9 bases are a match to TRBD1. This CDR3 region has 19 residues. Germline V gene sequence: CDR1 SGHTA, CDR2 FQGTGA. Here the CDR3 reads CTSSPRDRDLWSSHNEQFF. CDR3 nucleotides: TGTACCAGCAGCCCCCGGGACAGGGATTTATGGAGCTCCCACAATGAGCAGTTCTTC.

This clonotype was counted at least ten times. V gene TRBV24-1 combines with J gene TRBJ2-1; 9 bases map to TRBD2. Germline lookup yields CDR1 KGHDR and CDR2 SFDVKD. The CDR3 length is 13 residues. V dropped 8 bases and J dropped 9; count of bases not matched to a gene: 7. CDR3 sequence: CATKLGSGGEQFF. For the CDR3, the DNA is TGTGCCACCAAATTAGGTAGCGGGGGTGAGCAGTTCTTC.

A remark on this clonotype: A much larger clone sits a single nucleotide away, making a read error possible. This chain joins TRBV20-1 and TRBJ2-7; 12 bases match TRBD2. V lost 3 bases and J lost 5; bases outside the gene matches: 8. CDR1 is DFQATT, CDR2 SNEGSKA, per germline (reference sequence). The CDR3 runs 15 residues. This CDR3 is CSARDWTSGAHEQYF. The CDR3 DNA is TGCAGTGCTAGGGACTGGACTAGCGGGGCCCACGAGCAGTACTTC.

A remark on this clonotype: A much larger clone sits a single nucleotide away, making a read error possible. V and J are TRBV9 and TRBJ1-2; D is perhaps TRBD1 (5 bases). CDR3 length: 15 amino acids. The germline V gene has CDR1 SGDLS and CDR2 YYNGEE. The CDR3, as DNA: TGTGCCAGCAGCGTAGATGGCAGGGAGAGCTATGGCTCCACCTTC. It specifies CASSVDGRESYGSTF. The full variable domain, with the rest looked up from reference TRBV9 and TRBJ1-2, is DSGVTQTPKHLITATGQRVTLRCSPRSGDLSVYWYQQSLDQGLQFLIQYYNGEERAKGNILERFSAQQFPDLHSELNLSSLELGDSALYFCASSVDGRESYGSTFGSGTRLTVV.

This clonotype has ten or more counts. The chain combines TRBV20-1 with TRBJ2-7; no clear D gene. Trimming removed 3 bases from V and 4 bases from J, with 10 bases in between. Germline V gene sequence: CDR1 DFQATT, CDR2 SNEGSKA (reference sequence). The CDR3 is made up of 12 amino acids. For the CDR3, the DNA is TGCAGTGCTAGTCGACAACTTTACGAGCAGTACTTC. Translated: CSASRQLYEQYF.

Ten or more counts support this clonotype. The gene calls are TRBV29-1 and TRBJ2-1; no definite D call. This CDR3 comprises 14 residues. CDR1 is SQVTM and CDR2 is ANQGSEA in the germline V gene. Trimming stripped 4 bases from V and 0 bases from J, with 10 bases between. CDR3 sequence reads: CSVARPPSYNEQFF. Here the CDR3 DNA reads TGCAGCGTTGCTAGGCCCCCCTCCTACAATGAGCAGTTCTTC.

The genes are TRBV7-9 and TRBJ2-5; maybe TRBD2 (6 bases). Germline V gene sequence: CDR1 SEHNR, CDR2 FQNEAQ (reference sequence). The CDR3 has 20 residues. The V gene lost 8 bases and the J gene lost 5 bases, with 36 bases spanning the gap. CDR3 loop: CASGAPTSSTSGLLRETQYF. CDR3 nucleotides: TGTGCCAGCGGAGCTCCTACGAGCAGTACCTCGGGACTCCTACGGGAGACCCAGTACTTC.

Concerning this clonotype itself: A read error may account for a junction end that differs from germline. V usage is TRBV20-1 and J usage is TRBJ2-1; D could derive from TRBD1 or TRBD2 (6 bases each). Germline CDR1 reads DFQATT; CDR2 reads SNEGSKA (reference sequence). The CDR3 spans 14 residues. This chain's CDR3 is CSAGGTRAYTEQFF. The CDR3 region has the DNA TGCAGTGCCGGCGGGACAAGGGCCTACACTGAGCAGTTCTTC.

The chain is built from TRBV6-1 and TRBJ1-6, with TRBD1 matching over 7 bases. Germline loops: CDR1 MNHNS, CDR2 SASEGT. Unmatched junction bases numbered 14, after V lost 5 bases and J lost 7 bases. The length of the CDR3 is 17 residues. CDR3 nucleotides: TGTGCCAGCAGTCAAGATGAGGGGGCTAGCTACAATTCACCCCTCCACTTT. It encodes CASSQDEGASYNSPLHF.

This clonotype showed up many times. The J gene is TRBJ1-3, the V gene TRBV7-8; D gene ambiguous. This CDR3 spans 14 amino acids. The V and J ends lost 6 bases and 4 bases respectively, with 13 bases between them. CDR1 and CDR2 from the germline V gene are SGHVS and FQNEAQ. CDR3: CASRKGLEGNTIYF. As DNA, the CDR3 is TGTGCCAGCAGGAAGGGCCTTGAGGGAAACACCATATATTTT.

This clonotype was recorded many times. The chain is built from TRBV20-1 and TRBJ2-5; 7 bases align to TRBD2. The length of the CDR3 is 15 residues. V was clipped by 0 bases and J by 1 base; unmatched bases: 5. Per the germline V gene, CDR1 is DFQATT and CDR2 is SNEGSKA (reference sequence). The CDR3 protein is CSARDVGEGQETQYF. Here the CDR3 DNA reads TGCAGTGCTAGAGATGTGGGGGAGGGCCAAGAGACCCAGTACTTC.

This clonotype was seen only once. The V gene is TRBV14, the J gene TRBJ2-5; a possible D gene is TRBD2 (5 bases). The CDR3 is made up of 13 amino acids. Germline loops: CDR1 SGHDN, CDR2 FVKESK. The V end lost 4 bases, the J end lost 13 bases, and 19 bases lay between the germline ends. CDR3 residues: CASSLLAQETRYF. CDR3 in DNA: TGTGCCAGCAGCCTGCTAGCCCAAGAGACTCGGTACTTC. The variable domain in full, with the rest retrieved from reference TRBV14 and TRBJ2-5, is EAGVTQFPSHSVIEKGQTVTLRCDPISGHDNLYWYRRVMGKEIKFLLHFVKESKQDESGMPNNRFLAERTGGTYSTLKVQPAELEDSGVYFCASSLLAQETRYFGPGTRLLVL.

This clonotype was seen ten or more times. V usage is TRBV4-3 and J usage is TRBJ1-5; D is possibly TRBD1 (5 bases). V was shortened by 0 bases and J by 6 bases, with 24 bases between the two germline ends. The germline V gene has CDR1 LGHNA and CDR2 YSLEER. The CDR3 sequence is 19 residues long. CDR3 in DNA: TGCGCCAGCAGCCAAGATTGGACCGGGACTTCGGCCCTACTTCAGCCCCAGCATTTT. This encodes CASSQDWTGTSALLQPQHF.

There are many counts of this clonotype. A much larger clone lies one base from this, so it may be a read error. The chain uses TRBV6-5 and TRBJ1-2; D is undetermined. This CDR3 spans 15 amino acids. Between the trimmed V and J ends, which lost 5 bases and 0 bases, there was a span of 13 bases. From germline, CDR1 is MNHEY and CDR2 SVGAGI. The CDR3 bases are TGTGCCAGCAGTCATCGACACATACCTAACTATGGCTACACCTTC. Its translation is CASSHRHIPNYGYTF.

This clonotype was detected many times. The CDR3 region has the DNA TGTGCCAGCAGCCCGTGGGCAAGCTACACTCACTACGAGCAGTACTTC. Its protein product is CASSPWASYTHYEQYF. V is TRBV5-6 and J is TRBJ2-7; D remains ambiguous. V lost 4 bases and J 3 bases, leaving 20 bases between the germline ends. The CDR3 sequence is 16 residues long. Germline loops: CDR1 SGHDT, CDR2 YYEEEE.

At least ten counts were recorded for this clonotype. V and J are TRBV3-1 and TRBJ1-4, with D unclear. V was cut by 1 base and J by 0 bases, with 9 bases left in between. CDR1 LGHDT and CDR2 YNNKEL come from the germline V gene (reference sequence). This CDR3 contains 16 residues. DNA of the CDR3: TGTGCCAGCAGCCAAGGGTTGGGTGCAACTAATGAAAAACTGTTTTTT. It is translated as CASSQGLGATNEKLFF.

As concerns this clonotype: The CDR3 end shows no conserved phenylalanine or tryptophan, and so a read error is likely. This chain uses TRBV7-7 with TRBJ2-5, with D maybe TRBD2 (5 bases). The CDR3 runs to 14 residues. CDR1 is SSHAT, CDR2 FNYEAQ, per germline (reference sequence). The CDR3 nucleotides are TGTGCTAGCAGCTTACGGGCGGGCCAAGAGACCCAGTACCTC. Translated: CASSLRAGQETQYL.

At least ten counts were recorded for this clonotype. The CDR3 coding sequence is TGTGCCAGCTTAGCCATAGAGGACAGGGTGTACGGCTACACCTTC. It yields the protein CASLAIEDRVYGYTF. The genes are TRBV7-2 and TRBJ1-2; 8 bases are shared with TRBD1. Germline V CDR1 and CDR2: SGHTA, FQGNSA. The CDR3 extends over 15 amino acids. The V segment lost 8 bases and the J segment 8 bases; nucleotides outside the gene matches: 16.

The J gene is TRBJ2-1, the V gene TRBV7-9, with 8 bases identical to TRBD1. With V trimmed by 2 bases and J by 1 base, 1 base remained unmatched. The length of the CDR3 is 15 residues. Germline V gene data show CDR1 as SEHNR and CDR2 as FQNEAQ (reference sequence). CDR3 DNA: TGTGCCAGCAGCTTATGGACAGGGTCCTACAATGAGCAGTTCTTC. Translated: CASSLWTGSYNEQFF.

This clonotype was seen just once. This chain connects TRBV6-2 or TRBV6-3 to TRBJ1-1, with D tentatively TRBD1 (5 bases). CDR1 is MNHEY and CDR2 is SVGEGT in the germline V gene. This CDR3 comprises 14 residues. Trimming cost V 6 bases and J 1 base, with 12 bases left between them. CDR3 loop: CASRPLRENTEAFF. The CDR3 region has the DNA TGTGCCAGCAGGCCCCTCAGGGAGAACACTGAAGCTTTCTTT.

This clonotype was found many times. The CDR3 sequence: CSAIREGEQYF. In DNA form, the CDR3 reads TGCAGTGCTATTAGAGAGGGCGAGCAGTACTTC. The J gene is TRBJ2-7, the V gene TRBV20-1, with D possibly matching TRBD2 (5 bases). The CDR3 sequence is 11 residues long. V lost 4 bases and J lost 6, with 10 bases in between. Germline V gene lookup returns CDR1 DFQATT and CDR2 SNEGSKA (reference sequence).

This clonotype was counted at least ten times. This sequence joins TRBV27 and TRBJ2-5, with 9 bases identical to TRBD1. This CDR3 has 16 amino acids. Unmatched junction bases numbered 8, after V lost 4 bases and J lost 2 bases. Germline-derived CDR1 and CDR2 are MNHEY and SMNVEV (reference sequence). The CDR3 sequence: CASSSGKGQGQETQYF. As DNA, the CDR3 is TGTGCCAGCAGTTCTGGAAAGGGACAGGGACAAGAGACCCAGTACTTC.